Listed here is a single T cell receptor (beta chain). Its specificity is unknown. Researchers ran the PCR with 60 Vbeta and 13 Jbeta primers. Measured with immunoSEQ multiplex PCR; TCRdb has only the in-frame clones, and not every one. The table includes 150,000 to 200,000 clones, about 85% detected once. This record belongs to a study of cytomegalovirus exposure and HLA in healthy donors. Study results and limitations: While the bulk of TCR sequences proved rare, some public TCRs turned up in many donors. The likely explanation for a cluster of highly shared sequence variants was sequencing artifact. A later analysis reportedly identified an Asian-associated ancestry cluster as carrying fewer N-insertions than the approximately 670-donor mean.

This CDR3 has 13 amino acids. V lost 7 bases and J lost 0, with 13 bases in between. Looked up from germline, CDR1 is SQVTM and CDR2 is ANQGSEA. The sequenced sample was PBMCs. The chain carries TRBV29-1 and TRBJ2-7; D may match TRBD1 or TRBD2 (5 bases each). The clonotype comes from a man younger than 35 in good health and CMV-seropositive. The CDR3 DNA sequence: TGCAGCGCTGAGGGGCTGACCTCCTACGAGCAGTACTTC. Amino acids: CSAEGLTSYEQYF.